These T cell receptor beta chains were read from a single sample in a study of T cell repertoires in cytomegalovirus infection. TCRdb redid the calling of the reads with MiXCR, one entry per CDR3 protein. The data contain approximately 630,000 distinct CDR3 sequences, roughly 26% of them singletons. Sequencing input: CD8+ T cells from PBMCs. These TCRs come from a human donor in good health (CMV status not recorded). Some clones in this sample may be carry-over from other donors' samples. Both conserved end residues are trimmed from each CDR3.

V	J	CDR3
TRBV6-1	TRBJ1-2	ASIKGSMHGYT
TRBV6-5	TRBJ1-1	ASSYQGGVGTEAF
TRBV7-8	TRBJ2-1	ASSLARGFPQNEQF
TRBV7-8	TRBJ2-5	ASSFDGVETQY
TRBV15	TRBJ1-2	ATSTGSLYGYT
TRBV6-1	TRBJ2-7	ASSQGHPRNGQSYEQY
TRBV7-9	TRBJ1-1	ASSPGPANTEAF
TRBV7-9	TRBJ2-7	ASSLATQGAWFDEQY
TRBV7-2	TRBJ2-1	ASSPRVGSYNEQF
TRBV2	TRBJ2-5	ASIEETQY
TRBV7-7	TRBJ2-5	ASSWTPGQQETQY
TRBV28	TRBJ1-2	ASSTRGRLNYGYT
TRBV28	TRBJ1-5	ASRELGQALFNQPQH
TRBV6-1	TRBJ1-2	ASSHGQGASYGYT
TRBV14	TRBJ2-1	ASSQDGRQSYNEQF